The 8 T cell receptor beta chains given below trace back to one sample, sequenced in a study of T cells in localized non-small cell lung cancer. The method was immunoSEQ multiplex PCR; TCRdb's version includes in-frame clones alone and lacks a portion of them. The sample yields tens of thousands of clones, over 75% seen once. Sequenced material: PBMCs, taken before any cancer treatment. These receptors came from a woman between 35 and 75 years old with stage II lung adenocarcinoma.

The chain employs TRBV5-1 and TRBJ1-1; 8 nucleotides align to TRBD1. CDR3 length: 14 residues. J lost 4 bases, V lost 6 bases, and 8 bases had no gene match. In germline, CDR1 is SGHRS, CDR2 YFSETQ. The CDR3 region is CASTQTGDGTEAFF. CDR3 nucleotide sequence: TGCGCCAGCACTCAGACAGGGGATGGCACTGAAGCTTTCTTT.

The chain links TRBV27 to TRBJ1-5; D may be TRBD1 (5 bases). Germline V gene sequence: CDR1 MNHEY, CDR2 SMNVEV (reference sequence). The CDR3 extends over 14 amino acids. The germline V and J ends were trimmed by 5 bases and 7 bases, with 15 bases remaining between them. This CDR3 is CASSLVGVGQPQHF. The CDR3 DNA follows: TGTGCCAGCAGTCTGGTGGGGGTTGGGCAGCCCCAGCATTTT.

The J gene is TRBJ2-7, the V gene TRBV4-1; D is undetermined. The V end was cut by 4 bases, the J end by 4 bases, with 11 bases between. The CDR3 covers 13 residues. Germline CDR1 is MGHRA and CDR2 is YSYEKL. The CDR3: CASSLSRAYEQYF. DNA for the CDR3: TGCGCCAGCAGCCTGTCCCGGGCTTACGAGCAGTACTTC.

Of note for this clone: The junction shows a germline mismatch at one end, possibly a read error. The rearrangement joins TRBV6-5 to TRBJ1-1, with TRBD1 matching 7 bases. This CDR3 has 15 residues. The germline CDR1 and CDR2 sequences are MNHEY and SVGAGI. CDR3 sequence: CASSKRQGGNTETFF. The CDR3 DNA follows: TGTGCCAGCAGTAAACGCCAGGGGGGAAACACTGAAACTTTCTTT.

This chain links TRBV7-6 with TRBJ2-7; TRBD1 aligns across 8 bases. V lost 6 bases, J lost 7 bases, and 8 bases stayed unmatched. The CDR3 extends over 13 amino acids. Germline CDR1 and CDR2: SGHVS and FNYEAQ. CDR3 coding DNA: TGTGCCAGCAGTCCCGGACAGGGTGGAGAGCAGTACTTC. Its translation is CASSPGQGGEQYF.

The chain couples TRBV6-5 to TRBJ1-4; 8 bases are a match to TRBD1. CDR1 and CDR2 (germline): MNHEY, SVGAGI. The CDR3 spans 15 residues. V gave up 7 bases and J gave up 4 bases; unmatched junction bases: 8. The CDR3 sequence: CASTTGAYLNEKLFF. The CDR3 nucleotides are TGTGCCAGCACGACAGGGGCTTATCTTAATGAAAAACTGTTTTTT.

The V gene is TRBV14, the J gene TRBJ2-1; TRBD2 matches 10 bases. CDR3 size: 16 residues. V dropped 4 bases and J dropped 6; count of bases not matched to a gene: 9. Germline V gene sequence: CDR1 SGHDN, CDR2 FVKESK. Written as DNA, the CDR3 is TGTGCCAGCAGCCCGTTTTGGAGCGGGGGGGCCAATGAGCAGTTCTTC. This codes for CASSPFWSGGANEQFF.

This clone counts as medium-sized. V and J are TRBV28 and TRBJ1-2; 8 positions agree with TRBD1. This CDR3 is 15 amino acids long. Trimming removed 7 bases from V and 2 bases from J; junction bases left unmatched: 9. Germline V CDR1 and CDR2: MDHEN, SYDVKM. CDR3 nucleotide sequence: TGTGCCAGCACCCCCGACAGGGGCTCCAACTATGGCTACACCTTC. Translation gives CASTPDRGSNYGYTF.